These 29 T cell receptor beta chains originate from one sample sequenced in a study of blood T cells in healthy people across ages. Primed by a sample-barcoded 5' primer and a J-beta primer mix, a second PCR proceeded for about 7 to 11 cycles. Each CDR3 protein is one row after TCRdb ran MiXCR on the 5' RACE reads. The table has about 1.6 million distinct CDR3 sequences, roughly 32% seen once. Sequencing was done on a sample of blood. These receptors were collected from a woman aged 30 to 39 in good health.

This clonotype was seen at least ten times. With a much larger clone just one base away, this may be a read error. The chain is built from TRBV12-3 or TRBV12-4 and TRBJ2-7, with D possibly TRBD1 on 5 matching bases. V dropped 1 base and J dropped 3 bases, with 10 bases sitting between them. The CDR3 loop spans 14 amino acids. CDR3 amino acids: CASSLEGKGYEQYF. DNA for the CDR3: TGTGCCAGCAGTTTAGAGGGGAAAGGCTACGAGCAGTACTTC.

This chain uses TRBV12-3 or TRBV12-4 with TRBJ2-5; the D call may be TRBD1 or TRBD2 (5 bases each). The CDR3 consists of 14 residues. Trimming shortened V by 8 bases and J by 1 base, and 14 bases separated the two germline ends. In DNA, the CDR3 is TGTGCCAGCGGAGCCGGGACGGTCCAAGAGACCCAGTACTTC. Translated: CASGAGTVQETQYF.

CDR3 sequence: CIGLAGYNEQFF. The CDR3 DNA sequence: TGCATCGGACTAGCGGGCTACAATGAGCAGTTCTTC. The chain employs TRBV20-1 and TRBJ2-1; the match to TRBD2 covers 11 bases. Germline V gene sequence: CDR1 DFQATT, CDR2 SNEGSKA (reference sequence). This CDR3 is built from 12 residues.

This clonotype was observed a handful of times. The V call is TRBV13, the J call TRBJ2-7; D is unresolved. The ends were cut back, 2 bases at V and 5 bases at J, with 13 bases in the middle. This CDR3 comprises 14 residues. Germline loops: CDR1 PRHDT, CDR2 FYEKMQ (reference sequence). CDR3 sequence reads: CASSLKLSVHEQYF. The CDR3, as DNA: TGTGCCAGCAGCTTAAAGCTGTCGGTCCACGAGCAGTACTTC.

The chain combines TRBV28 with TRBJ2-4; TRBD2 matches 8 bases. The J call is doubtful: the DNA matches TRBJ2-7 better. Germline loops: CDR1 MDHEN, CDR2 SYDVKM. This CDR3 spans 14 amino acids. The DNA of the CDR3 is TGTGCCAGCAGTCCTACTAGCGGAAACTACGAGCAGTACTTC. It codes for CASSPTSGNYEQYF.

With respect to this clonotype: Since a much larger clone is just one base distant, this may be a read error. The chain joins TRBV20-1 to TRBJ1-1; 7 nucleotides match TRBD1. From germline, CDR1 is DFQATT and CDR2 SNEGSKA (reference sequence). V was pared by 5 bases and J by 3 bases, with 9 bases of the junction left unmatched. This CDR3 spans 14 amino acids. CDR3 sequence reads: CSAGPQTGYTEAFF. CDR3 DNA sequence: TGCAGTGCTGGACCACAGACAGGGTACACTGAAGCTTTCTTT.

In this sample, this clonotype turned up a few times. V and J are TRBV20-1 and TRBJ2-1; D is tentatively TRBD1 or TRBD2 (5 bases each). V was trimmed by 5 bases and J by 9 bases, leaving 14 bases between them. This CDR3 is built from 12 residues. The germline CDR1 and CDR2 sequences are DFQATT and SNEGSKA (reference sequence). Here the CDR3 reads CSAPGPGSEQFF. CDR3 nucleotide sequence: TGCAGTGCTCCGGGGCCAGGCTCTGAGCAGTTCTTC.

This chain joins TRBV7-3 and TRBJ2-1; the D gene is possibly TRBD2 (5 bases). The germline V gene encodes CDR1 SGHTA and CDR2 FQGTGA. The CDR3 contains 15 residues. With 4 bases removed from V and 3 bases from J, the gap between germline ends came to 13 bases. The CDR3 region has the DNA TGTGCCAGCAGCTCACGGTCTAGCATCTACAATGAGCAGTTCTTC. Residues: CASSSRSSIYNEQFF.

The chain has TRBV4-1 and TRBJ2-1; 8 nucleotides align to TRBD2. Germline CDR1 reads MGHRA; CDR2 reads YSYEKL. The junction had 11 bases not matched to a gene; V was cut back by 5 bases and J by 8 bases. This CDR3 region has 15 residues. In DNA form, the CDR3 reads TGCGCCAGCAGCTTCAGCGGGGGCTCAGGGGATGAGCAGTTCTTC. Amino acid sequence: CASSFSGGSGDEQFF.

The chain employs TRBV29-1 and TRBJ1-3, with TRBD1 matching over 8 bases. The junction had 1 base not matched to a gene; V was cut back by 4 bases and J by 2 bases. The CDR3 is 13 amino acids. Germline loops: CDR1 SQVTM, CDR2 ANQGSEA. For the CDR3, the DNA is TGCAGCGTTGGGACAGGGACTGGAAACACCATATATTTT. It specifies CSVGTGTGNTIYF.

This clonotype was detected a few times. The J gene is TRBJ2-7, the V gene TRBV19; 7 positions match TRBD1. Trimming at V came to 3 bases and at J to 4 bases, leaving 6 bases not matched to a gene. There are 14 residues in the CDR3. Per the germline V gene, CDR1 is LNHDA and CDR2 is SQIVND (reference sequence). Here the CDR3 DNA reads TGTGCCAGTAGTATCCCTGGACAGGTTTACGAGCAGTACTTC. Encoded protein: CASSIPGQVYEQYF.

This clonotype was seen a single time. A read error may be the cause here, since a much bigger clone is one base away. This chain connects TRBV4-1 to TRBJ2-5; the D is unclear. The CDR3 has 19 amino acids. The germline V gene has CDR1 MGHRA and CDR2 YSYEKL. CDR3 sequence reads: CAGSQDRPGTGFNQETQYF. CDR3 nucleotides: TGCGCCGGCAGCCAAGATCGTCCGGGCACTGGGTTTAATCAAGAGACCCAGTACTTC.

In its sample, this clonotype was seen a few times. The chain is built from TRBV13 and TRBJ2-1; TRBD2 agrees at 9 bases. Per the germline V gene, CDR1 is PRHDT and CDR2 is FYEKMQ (reference sequence). Unmatched junction bases numbered 17, after V lost 5 bases and J lost 12 bases. The CDR3 is 16 residues long. CDR3 sequence: CASSPQGLAPNEGQFF. The DNA for the CDR3 is TGTGCCAGCAGCCCTCAGGGACTAGCCCCTAACGAGGGGCAGTTCTTC.

V and J are TRBV20-1 and TRBJ1-5; TRBD1 matches at 9 bases. V gave up 5 bases and J gave up 6 bases; unmatched junction bases: 2. Germline CDR1 DFQATT, CDR2 SNEGSKA (reference sequence). This CDR3 region has 12 residues. CDR3 protein: CSAWTGAQPQHF. CDR3 DNA sequence: TGCAGTGCTTGGACAGGGGCTCAGCCCCAGCATTTT.

This clonotype has just a few counts. The rearrangement uses TRBV14 and TRBJ1-2; no definite D call. The V gene's germline CDR1 is SGHDN and CDR2 FVKESK. This CDR3 comprises 14 residues. Trimming stripped 1 base from V and 6 bases from J, with 12 bases between. The CDR3 reads CASSQGLRVHGYTF. The DNA of the CDR3 is TGTGCCAGCAGCCAAGGTCTGAGAGTCCATGGCTACACCTTC.

This clonotype was counted between two and nine times. The V gene is TRBV4-1, the J gene TRBJ1-2; TRBD1 might be the D (5 bases). The germline V and J ends were trimmed by 0 bases and 0 bases, with 17 bases remaining between them. The CDR3 is 18 residues long. Germline lookup yields CDR1 MGHRA and CDR2 YSYEKL. In nucleotides, the CDR3 is TGCGCCAGCAGCCAAGAAGGGGCAGTGAAGGCCGCTAACTATGGCTACACCTTC. Translation gives CASSQEGAVKAANYGYTF.

This rearrangement joins TRBV10-3 to TRBJ1-4; D is perhaps TRBD1 (6 bases). Germline CDR1 ENHRY, CDR2 SYGVKD. There are 14 residues in the CDR3. V dropped 0 bases and J dropped 7 bases, with 9 bases sitting between them. CDR3 amino acids: CAISESRQAEKLFF. For the CDR3, the DNA is TGTGCCATCAGTGAGTCAAGACAGGCTGAAAAACTGTTTTTT.

V and J are TRBV10-3 and TRBJ2-1, with D possibly matching TRBD1 (6 bases). Trimming cost V 10 bases and J 5 bases, with 12 bases left between them. In germline, CDR1 is ENHRY, CDR2 SYGVKD. This CDR3 is 12 amino acids long. CDR3 in amino acids: CATRQVHNEQFF. In nucleotides, the CDR3 is TGTGCCACCAGACAGGTACACAATGAGCAGTTCTTC.

This clonotype was picked up a small number of times. The CDR3 coding sequence is TGTGCCAGCAGCCGCGGAGGATTCCCCTCAGAGACCCAGTACTTC. As protein: CASSRGGFPSETQYF. The rearrangement joins TRBV7-6 to TRBJ2-5; D may be TRBD2 (5 bases). Per the germline V gene, CDR1 is SGHVS and CDR2 is FNYEAQ. CDR3 length: 15 amino acids. Trimming removed 5 bases from V and 4 bases from J, with 17 bases in between.

CDR3 in amino acids: CASSHGVGVPNEQFF. The CDR3 region has the DNA TGCGCCAGCAGCCACGGAGTGGGAGTCCCCAATGAGCAGTTCTTC. The chain combines TRBV4-1 with TRBJ2-1, with a weak D call TRBD2 (5 bases). V lost 3 bases and J 6 bases, leaving 15 bases between the germline ends. This CDR3 contains 15 residues. The germline V gene has CDR1 MGHRA and CDR2 YSYEKL.

This clonotype was seen more than once but under ten times. The V and J genes are TRBV27 and TRBJ2-3; D unclear. The ends were cut back, 5 bases at V and 9 bases at J, with 9 bases in the middle. CDR1 and CDR2 from the germline V gene are MNHEY and SMNVEV (reference sequence). This CDR3 comprises 11 residues. CDR3 in DNA: TGTGCCAGCAGTCCCCCCCACACGCAGTATTTT. It codes for CASSPPHTQYF.

This clonotype was seen a handful of times. The rearrangement joins TRBV12-3 or TRBV12-4 to TRBJ2-7, with unresolved D. With 5 bases removed from V and 2 bases from J, the gap between germline ends came to 16 bases. CDR3 length: 15 amino acids. The CDR3 sequence: CASSTVFGRPYEQYF. The CDR3 nucleotides read TGTGCCAGCAGTACCGTCTTCGGGCGACCCTACGAGCAGTACTTC.

This clonotype showed up just a few times. The chain carries TRBV3-1 and TRBJ1-2; D unresolved. Germline CDR1 is LGHDT and CDR2 is YNNKEL (reference sequence). Trimming took off 1 base at V and 0 bases at J, with 9 bases between the two ends. The CDR3 loop spans 15 amino acids. The chain's CDR3 is CASSQAARANYGYTF. As DNA, the CDR3 is TGTGCCAGCAGCCAAGCGGCCAGAGCTAACTATGGCTACACCTTC.

The rearrangement joins TRBV5-1 to TRBJ2-1; 7 positions match TRBD1. Germline V lookup: CDR1 SGHRS, CDR2 YFSETQ. The CDR3 runs to 17 residues. J lost 7 bases, V lost 2 bases, and 15 bases had no gene match. The CDR3 DNA reads TGCGCCAGCAGCTTTACAGGGGCTAGCCACAGAGGGAATGAGCAGTTCTTC. This encodes CASSFTGASHRGNEQFF.

This clonotype was recorded at least ten times. The chain carries TRBV5-1 and TRBJ2-7; possibly TRBD1 or TRBD2 for D (7 bases each). The CDR3 runs 15 residues. Between the trimmed V and J ends, which lost 4 bases and 2 bases, there was a span of 16 bases. The germline gives CDR1 SGHRS, CDR2 YFSETQ. CDR3 residues: CASSVGGTETYEQYF. The CDR3 DNA sequence: TGCGCCAGCAGCGTGGGGGGGACAGAGACCTACGAGCAGTACTTC.

This sequence joins TRBV9 and TRBJ2-1, with D tentatively TRBD2 (7 bases). V lost 0 bases to trimming and J lost 9 bases, with 16 bases between them. This CDR3 region has 15 residues. The germline V gene encodes CDR1 SGDLS and CDR2 YYNGEE. In nucleotides, the CDR3 is TGTGCCAGCAGCGTAGTTGGGGGGGCCTTCAGTGAGCAGTTCTTC. This translates into CASSVVGGAFSEQFF. Full variable domain (rest looked up from reference TRBV9 and TRBJ2-1): DSGVTQTPKHLITATGQRVTLRCSPRSGDLSVYWYQQSLDQGLQFLIQYYNGEERAKGNILERFSAQQFPDLHSELNLSSLELGDSALYFCASSVVGGAFSEQFFGPGTRLTVL.

This clonotype was found a few times. The chain carries TRBV4-1 and TRBJ2-7; a possible D gene is TRBD2 (6 bases). The CDR3 consists of 14 residues. The V end lost 1 base, the J end lost 2 bases, and 9 bases lay between the germline ends. Germline-derived CDR1 and CDR2 are MGHRA and YSYEKL. In DNA, the CDR3 is TGCGCCAGCAGCCAAGCCCCGGGGGCCTACGAGCAGTACTTC. It encodes CASSQAPGAYEQYF.

The V and J genes are TRBV28 and TRBJ2-6, with 7 bases matching TRBD1. The CDR3 has 16 residues. The trim removed 6 bases at V and 2 bases at J, leaving 7 bases unmatched. CDR1 and CDR2 from the germline V gene are MDHEN and SYDVKM. CDR3 region: CASSYRGRAGANVLTF. CDR3 DNA sequence: TGTGCCAGCAGCTACAGGGGCCGTGCTGGGGCCAACGTCCTGACTTTC.

This chain uses TRBV6-5 with TRBJ2-3; TRBD1 might be the D (6 bases). The germline gives CDR1 MNHEY, CDR2 SVGAGI. Between the trimmed V and J ends, which lost 2 bases and 2 bases, there was a span of 11 bases. The CDR3 consists of 15 residues. As DNA, the CDR3 is TGTGCCAGCAGTTACGGGACAAGAATCACAGATACGCAGTATTTT. This sequence encodes CASSYGTRITDTQYF.